Listed here are 27 T cell receptor beta chains from one sample, sequenced in a study of CD8+ T cells in alopecia areata. The sequencing template was cDNA reverse transcribed from extracted RNA. The assay was immunoSEQ multiplex PCR, and TCRdb's table has in-frame clones only and misses some. The repertoire holds over 100,000 clones, with 49% as singletons. Sample: CD8+ T cells sorted from blood, taken at week 0. The receptor source for this set is a human donor with alopecia areata.

This clone was recorded a few times. V and J are TRBV7-9 and TRBJ1-1; the D is unclear. V lost 5 bases and J lost 7, with 8 bases in between. CDR1 and CDR2 from the germline V gene are SEHNR and FQNEAQ (reference sequence). This CDR3 comprises 11 residues. The chain's CDR3 is CASSLYYEAFF. For the CDR3, the DNA is TGTGCCAGCAGCCTGTATTATGAAGCTTTCTTT.

The rearrangement uses TRBV29-1 and TRBJ2-1; 7 bases align to TRBD1. CDR1 and CDR2 from the germline V gene are SQVTM and ANQGSEA. CDR3 length: 16 amino acids. V was clipped by 1 base and J by 4 bases; unmatched bases: 10. The CDR3 DNA is TGCAGCGTTGAAGGTGGACAGGCCAACCGGTACAATGAGCAGTTCTTC. Translated: CSVEGGQANRYNEQFF.

The rearrangement uses TRBV13 and TRBJ1-6, with 10 bases identical to TRBD1. The CDR3 has 15 amino acids. Germline V gives CDR1 PRHDT, CDR2 FYEKMQ (reference sequence). V shed 5 bases, J shed 9 bases, and the junction held 7 bases outside the gene matches. CDR3 region: CASSPRDRGTSPLHF. The CDR3 coding sequence is TGTGCCAGCAGCCCACGGGACAGGGGAACTTCACCCCTCCACTTT.

The genes are TRBV4-3 and TRBJ1-5, with no clear D. The germline V gene encodes CDR1 LGHNA and CDR2 YSLEER. V was cut by 3 bases and J by 2 bases, with 11 bases left in between. There are 15 residues in the CDR3. The CDR3 spells CASSQTFGGNQPQHF. The DNA for the CDR3 is TGCGCCAGCAGCCAGACGTTCGGCGGCAATCAGCCCCAGCATTTT.

V gene TRBV9 combines with J gene TRBJ1-1, with D unclear. This CDR3 is 14 amino acids long. The germline gives CDR1 SGDLS, CDR2 YYNGEE. V lost 4 bases and J 4 bases, leaving 14 bases between the germline ends. CDR3 sequence: CASSITDGFTEAFF. The CDR3 coding sequence is TGTGCCAGCAGCATAACGGACGGGTTCACTGAAGCTTTCTTT.

V usage is TRBV30 and J usage is TRBJ1-2; D gene unclear. In germline, CDR1 is GTSNPN, CDR2 SVGIG (reference sequence). The CDR3 has 10 amino acids. Trimming took off 6 bases at V and 3 bases at J, with 5 bases between the two ends. CDR3 sequence: CACKYYGYTF. The CDR3 coding sequence is TGTGCCTGCAAGTACTATGGCTACACCTTC.

The genes are TRBV6-5 and TRBJ2-5; no clear D gene. V was cut by 4 bases and J by 5 bases, with 8 bases left in between. This CDR3 spans 12 amino acids. Per the germline V gene, CDR1 is MNHEY and CDR2 is SVGAGI. The chain's CDR3 is CASSSNGETQYF. For the CDR3, the DNA is TGTGCCAGCAGTTCCAATGGGGAGACCCAGTACTTC.

The V and J genes are TRBV6-5 and TRBJ2-5; D not certain. Trimming cost V 0 bases and J 5 bases, with 10 bases left between them. This CDR3 has 14 amino acids. Germline CDR1 MNHEY, CDR2 SVGAGI. DNA for the CDR3: TGTGCCAGCAGTTACTCGTGGGAAAGGGAGACCCAGTACTTC. Translating it yields CASSYSWERETQYF.

This clone was detected only a few times. This chain uses TRBV4-1 with TRBJ1-5; D is ambiguous. V was shortened by 1 base and J by 4 bases, with 8 bases between the two germline ends. This CDR3 spans 14 amino acids. The V gene's germline CDR1 is MGHRA and CDR2 YSYEKL. The CDR3 is CASSQVTGNQPQHF. DNA for the CDR3: TGCGCCAGCAGCCAAGTGACGGGTAATCAGCCCCAGCATTTT.

V and J are TRBV29-1 and TRBJ2-5, with 7 bases lining up with TRBD1. This CDR3 is built from 14 residues. The germline V gene encodes CDR1 SQVTM and CDR2 ANQGSEA. Unmatched junction bases numbered 10, after V lost 4 bases and J lost 5 bases. Here the CDR3 reads CSVGEGAYVETQYF. Written as DNA, the CDR3 is TGCAGCGTTGGAGAGGGGGCGTATGTGGAGACCCAGTACTTC.

J is TRBJ2-7 and V is TRBV29-1, with unresolved D. Germline V gene data show CDR1 as SQVTM and CDR2 as ANQGSEA. V lost 2 bases and J lost 0, with 8 bases in between. This CDR3 is 13 amino acids long. Written as DNA, the CDR3 is TGCAGCGTTGAAACACAGCTCTCCTACGAGCAGTACTTC. This codes for CSVETQLSYEQYF.

Judged by abundance, this clone is medium-sized. Distinct nucleotide sequences in the sample also encode this CDR3. The gene calls are TRBV27 and TRBJ2-7; D remains ambiguous. This CDR3 has 12 residues. Germline V gene lookup returns CDR1 MNHEY and CDR2 SMNVEV (reference sequence). Trimming left V 3 bases short and J 5 bases short, with 8 bases between. CDR3 sequence reads: CASSLLGDEQYF. In nucleotides, the CDR3 is TGTGCCAGCAGTTTGCTTGGGGACGAGCAGTACTTC.

The gene calls are TRBV29-1 and TRBJ1-2; possibly TRBD1 for D (6 bases). Germline-derived CDR1 and CDR2 are SQVTM and ANQGSEA. Trimming cost V 2 bases and J 6 bases, with 19 bases left between them. The CDR3 has 15 amino acids. Written as DNA, the CDR3 is TGCAGCGTTGAAAAACCCGAGGGGGGCGTAAATGGCTACACCTTC. The encoded protein is CSVEKPEGGVNGYTF. Drawing the rest from reference TRBV29-1 and TRBJ1-2, the complete variable domain is SAVISQKPSRDICQRGTSLTIQCQVDSQVTMMFWYRQQPGQSLTLIATANQGSEATYESGFVIDKFPISRPNLTFSTLTVSNMSPEDSSIYLCSVEKPEGGVNGYTFGSGTRLTVV.

With respect to this clone: The same CDR3 arises from other DNA sequences in this sample as well. The J gene is TRBJ2-7, the V gene TRBV9, with a weak D call TRBD1 (5 bases). The length of the CDR3 is 14 residues. CDR1 and CDR2 (germline): SGDLS, YYNGEE. The V gene lost 2 bases and the J gene lost 0 bases, with 9 bases spanning the gap. CDR3 sequence: CASSVGRASYEQYF. Written as DNA, the CDR3 is TGTGCCAGCAGCGTCGGCAGGGCCTCCTACGAGCAGTACTTC.

The chain uses TRBV5-1 and TRBJ2-7; TRBD2 aligns across 15 bases. V was pared by 3 bases and J by 4 bases, with 8 bases of the junction left unmatched. Germline V CDR1 and CDR2: SGHRS, YFSETQ. This CDR3 contains 17 residues. Here the CDR3 reads CASSSGLAGGSTYEQYF. The CDR3 DNA reads as TGCGCCAGCAGCTCGGGACTAGCGGGGGGCTCTACTTACGAGCAGTACTTC.

This sequence joins TRBV9 and TRBJ1-2; the match to TRBD1 covers 7 bases. This CDR3 region has 16 residues. Germline V gene sequence: CDR1 SGDLS, CDR2 YYNGEE. V trimming: 1 base; J trimming: 3 bases; junction bases outside the gene matches: 9. Here the CDR3 DNA reads TGTGCCAGCAGCGTAAGTCGGGACAGAGGATACTATGGCTACACCTTC. This gives the protein CASSVSRDRGYYGYTF.

The CDR3 DNA sequence: TGTGCCAGCACCCATGGAACTGAAGCTTTCTTT. This codes for CASTHGTEAFF. This sequence joins TRBV25-1 and TRBJ1-1; D not certain. Germline V gene sequence: CDR1 MGHDK, CDR2 SYGVNS. This CDR3 region has 11 residues. V lost 7 bases and J 5 bases, leaving 8 bases between the germline ends.

The V gene is TRBV27, the J gene TRBJ1-1; D not certain. CDR1 MNHEY and CDR2 SMNVEV come from the germline V gene (reference sequence). The CDR3 is made up of 14 amino acids. V lost 5 bases and J 6 bases, leaving 16 bases between the germline ends. The CDR3 sequence is CASSPLRATAEAFF. In DNA form, the CDR3 reads TGTGCCAGCAGTCCCTTGAGAGCCACCGCTGAAGCTTTCTTT.

The sample holds a few counts of this clone. The chain carries TRBV29-1 and TRBJ2-3, with D possibly being TRBD2 (6 bases). V lost 4 bases to trimming and J lost 2 bases, with 10 bases between them. The CDR3 extends over 13 amino acids. Germline CDR1 SQVTM, CDR2 ANQGSEA. For the CDR3, the DNA is TGCAGCGTTGGTGGGGGGTACACAGATACGCAGTATTTT. This translates into CSVGGGYTDTQYF.

This chain joins TRBV5-6 and TRBJ1-2; maybe TRBD1 (6 bases). V was shortened by 0 bases and J by 4 bases, with 10 bases between the two germline ends. This CDR3 comprises 14 residues. Germline V gene lookup returns CDR1 SGHDT and CDR2 YYEEEE. The DNA of the CDR3 is TGTGCCAGCAGCTTGGAAGGGGGGAGCTATGGCTACACCTTC. Translated: CASSLEGGSYGYTF.

V is TRBV6-5 and J is TRBJ2-5; 7 bases fit TRBD1. The V and J ends lost 4 bases and 3 bases, in that order; junction bases with no gene match: 8. This CDR3 region has 15 residues. The V gene's germline CDR1 is MNHEY and CDR2 SVGAGI. CDR3 sequence reads: CASSSPYDREETQYF. The CDR3 DNA reads as TGTGCCAGCAGTTCGCCGTATGACAGGGAAGAGACCCAGTACTTC.

There are a few counts of this clone. The chain has TRBV29-1 and TRBJ2-7, with D possibly matching TRBD1 (6 bases). Germline V lookup: CDR1 SQVTM, CDR2 ANQGSEA. V was clipped by 3 bases and J by 3 bases, with 9 bases between them. The CDR3 runs to 12 residues. As DNA, the CDR3 is TGCAGCGTTGAGGGGGCTAGCTACGAGCAGTACTTC. This gives the protein CSVEGASYEQYF.

This clone was observed a handful of times. This rearrangement joins TRBV4-1 to TRBJ2-7; no firm D call. V lost 0 bases, J lost 5 bases, and 14 bases lay in between. CDR1 MGHRA and CDR2 YSYEKL come from the germline V gene. CDR3 size: 15 residues. CDR3 coding DNA: TGCGCCAGCAGCCAAGATCTTGGGGTTGGGGACGAGCAGTACTTC. Its translation: CASSQDLGVGDEQYF.

The CDR3: CASRPGADSNQPQHF. The CDR3 nucleotides read TGTGCCAGCAGACCGGGGGCTGATAGCAATCAGCCCCAGCATTTT. The V call is TRBV6-5, the J call TRBJ1-5; D might be TRBD1 (6 bases). Looked up from germline, CDR1 is MNHEY and CDR2 is SVGAGI. V lost 6 bases to trimming and J lost 0 bases, with 12 bases between them. This CDR3 is 15 amino acids long.

In this sample, this clone turned up a few times. This chain connects TRBV6-5 to TRBJ2-1, with D perhaps TRBD1 or TRBD2 (5 bases each). Germline values: CDR1 MNHEY, CDR2 SVGAGI. Trimming removed 4 bases from V and 8 bases from J, with 21 bases in between. The CDR3 spans 16 residues. The CDR3: CASSSILEVIGDEQFF. As DNA, the CDR3 is TGTGCCAGCAGTTCTATACTAGAGGTAATAGGGGATGAGCAGTTCTTC.

V usage is TRBV29-1 and J usage is TRBJ2-5, with TRBD2 matching over 9 bases. The germline V gene has CDR1 SQVTM and CDR2 ANQGSEA. This CDR3 is 16 amino acids long. J lost 0 bases, V lost 2 bases, and 7 bases had no gene match. The CDR3 region has the DNA TGCAGCGTTGAACCTCGTGCTAGCGGGAACCAAGAGACCCAGTACTTC. The encoded protein is CSVEPRASGNQETQYF. Drawing the rest from reference TRBV29-1 and TRBJ2-5, the complete variable domain is SAVISQKPSRDICQRGTSLTIQCQVDSQVTMMFWYRQQPGQSLTLIATANQGSEATYESGFVIDKFPISRPNLTFSTLTVSNMSPEDSSIYLCSVEPRASGNQETQYFGPGTRLLVL.

This chain uses TRBV19 with TRBJ2-7, with 11 bases aligning to TRBD1. Germline CDR1 reads LNHDA; CDR2 reads SQIVND (reference sequence). The CDR3 spans 14 residues. Trimming cost V 5 bases and J 3 bases; bases outside gene matches: 3. DNA for the CDR3: TGTGCCAGTAGTGTCGGGACAGGGGGCTACGAGCAGTACTTC. Encoded protein: CASSVGTGGYEQYF.